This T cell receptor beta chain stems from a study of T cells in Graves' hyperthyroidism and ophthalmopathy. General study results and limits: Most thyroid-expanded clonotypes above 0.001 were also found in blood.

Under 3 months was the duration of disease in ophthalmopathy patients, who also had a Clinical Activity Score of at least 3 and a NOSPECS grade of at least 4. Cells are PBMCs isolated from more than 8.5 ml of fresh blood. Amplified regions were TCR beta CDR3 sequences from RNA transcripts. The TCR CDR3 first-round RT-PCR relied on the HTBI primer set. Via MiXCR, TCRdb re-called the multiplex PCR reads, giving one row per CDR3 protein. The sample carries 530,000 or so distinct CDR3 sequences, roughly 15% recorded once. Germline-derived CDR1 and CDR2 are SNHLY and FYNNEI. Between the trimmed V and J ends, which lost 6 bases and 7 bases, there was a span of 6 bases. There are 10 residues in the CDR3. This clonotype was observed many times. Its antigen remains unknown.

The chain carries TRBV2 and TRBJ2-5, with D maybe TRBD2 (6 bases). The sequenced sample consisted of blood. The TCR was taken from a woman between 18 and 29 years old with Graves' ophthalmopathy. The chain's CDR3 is CASRGGTQYF. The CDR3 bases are TGTGCCAGCAGGGGGGGGACCCAGTACTTC.